This TCR beta chain came from a study of Graves' ophthalmopathy and Graves' hyperthyroidism. Trimming at V came to 0 bases and at J to 4 bases, leaving 8 bases not matched to a gene. This CDR3 is 16 amino acids long. CDR1 and CDR2 from the germline V gene are SGHRS and YFSETQ. Amplification of the TCR beta CDR3 regions used RNA transcripts (as template). HTBI primers were employed in first-round RT-PCR, then a second-round multiplex PCR followed. A single record per CDR3 protein comes from TCRdb applying MiXCR to the multiplex PCR reads. Among about 660,000 distinct CDR3 sequences, roughly 41% were seen once, and the ten largest hold over 2.5%.

This TCR was recovered from an adult man with Graves' ophthalmopathy. The chain combines TRBV5-1 with TRBJ2-5, with 8 bases lining up with TRBD2. Source material: peripheral blood. As DNA, the CDR3 is TGCGCCAGCAGCTTGGCAAAAGGACTAGCAGGAGAGACCCAGTACTTC. As protein: CASSLAKGLAGETQYF.